The TCR beta chain under discussion was sequenced for a study of OX40 agonist ivuxolimab in advanced cancers. Study as a whole: Every patient in dose escalation had hepatocellular carcinoma, melanoma, renal cell or head and neck cancer. Study-wide findings and caveats: Also present in some nonresponders was a low level of normalized T-cell clonal expansion.

Only in-frame clones appear in the TCRdb table, and some are missing; sequencing was by immunoSEQ multiplex PCR. The sample yields tens of thousands of clones, 91% seen once. A remark on this clone: The antigen remains undetermined.

Trimming took off 9 bases at V and 1 base at J, with 20 bases between the two ends. This CDR3 is built from 16 residues. Looked up from germline, CDR1 is MDHEN and CDR2 is SYDVKM. Sequencing used CD4+ or CD8+ T cells sorted from blood, obtained in a trial of the OX40 agonist ivuxolimab. The TCR sequence derives from an adult with an advanced solid tumor such as melanoma, head and neck, liver or kidney cancer. The genes are TRBV28 and TRBJ2-3, with a weak D call TRBD2 (6 bases). CDR3 DNA sequence: TGTGCCAGTTTCAGCGGGCCACAGGAGGGCACAGATACGCAGTATTTT. This sequence encodes CASFSGPQEGTDTQYF.